This T cell receptor (beta chain) was captured in a study of regulatory T cells in long-lasting Graves disease. For TCR beta, libraries came from iRepertoire HTBI primers and Arm-PCR of CDR3 regions. One entry per CDR3 protein, called by TCRdb with MiXCR from the multiplex PCR reads. The sample contains around 250,000 distinct CDR3 sequences, 18% of which appear only once. From germline, CDR1 is MNHEY and CDR2 SMNVEV (reference sequence). V lost 1 base to trimming and J lost 0 bases, with 7 bases between them. The CDR3 sequence is 14 residues long. This clonotype showed up just a few times. The time point: newly diagnosed GD, antithyroid drugs for less than 3 months. The TCR library was made from RNA extracted from PBMCs. The same sample was also studied in work on T cells in Graves' hyperthyroidism and ophthalmopathy. As that study records: In making diagnoses, clinical symptoms, serum thyroxine and TRAb, thyroid ultrasound and orbital computed tomography were all used.

Sequencing was performed on peripheral blood mononuclear cells (PBMCs), taken at new diagnosis, from a patient treated with antithyroid drugs. V gene TRBV27 combines with J gene TRBJ2-7; no definite D call. The sequence was obtained from a woman under 40 with Graves disease. DNA of the CDR3: TGTGCCAGCAGTTTATATCCGAGCTCCTACGAGCAGTACTTC. Encoded protein: CASSLYPSSYEQYF.